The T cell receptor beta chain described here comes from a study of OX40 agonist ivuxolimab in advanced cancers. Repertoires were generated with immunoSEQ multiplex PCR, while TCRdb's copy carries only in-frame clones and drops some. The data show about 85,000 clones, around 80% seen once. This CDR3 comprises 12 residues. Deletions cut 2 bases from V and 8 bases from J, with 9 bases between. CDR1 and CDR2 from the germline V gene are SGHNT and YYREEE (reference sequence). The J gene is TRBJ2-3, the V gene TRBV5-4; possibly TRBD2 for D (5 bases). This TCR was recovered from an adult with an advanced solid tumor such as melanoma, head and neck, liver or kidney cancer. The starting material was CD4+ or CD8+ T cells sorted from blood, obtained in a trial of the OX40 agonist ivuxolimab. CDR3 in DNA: TGTGCCAGCAGCTTAGGACGGGGTACGCAGTATTTT. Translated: CASSLGRGTQYF.